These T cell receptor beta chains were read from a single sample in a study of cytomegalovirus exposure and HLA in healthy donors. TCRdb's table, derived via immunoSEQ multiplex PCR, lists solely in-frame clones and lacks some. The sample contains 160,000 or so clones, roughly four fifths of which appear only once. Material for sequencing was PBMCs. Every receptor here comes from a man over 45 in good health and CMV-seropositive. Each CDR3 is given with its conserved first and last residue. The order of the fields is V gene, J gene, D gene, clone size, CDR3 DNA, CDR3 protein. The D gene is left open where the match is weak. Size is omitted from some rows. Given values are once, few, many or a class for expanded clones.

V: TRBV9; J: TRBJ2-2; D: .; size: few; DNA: TGTGCCAGCAGCAGGGGTTCCGGGGAGCTGTTTTTT; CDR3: CASSRGSGELFF
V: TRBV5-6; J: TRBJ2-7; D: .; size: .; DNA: TGTGCCAGCAGCTTGCAACAGTACCACGAGCAGTACTTC; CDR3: CASSLQQYHEQYF
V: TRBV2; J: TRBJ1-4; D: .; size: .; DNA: TGTGCCAGCAGCATCCTTGGAGGAAAACTGTTTTTT; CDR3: CASSILGGKLFF
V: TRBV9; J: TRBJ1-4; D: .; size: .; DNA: TGTGCCAGCAGCACCCAGGGTGCAACTAATGAAAAACTGTTTTTT; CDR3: CASSTQGATNEKLFF
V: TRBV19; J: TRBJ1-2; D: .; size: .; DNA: TGTGCCAGTAATAGGGACATAGCTAACTATGGCTACACCTTC; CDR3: CASNRDIANYGYTF
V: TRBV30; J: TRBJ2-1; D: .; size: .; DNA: TGTGCCTGGAGCCCAGGGGTAGCAAGTGGCTATGAGCAGTTCTTC; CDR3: CAWSPGVASGYEQFF
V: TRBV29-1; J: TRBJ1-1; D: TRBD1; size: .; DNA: TGCAGCGTCGATGGGACAGGGGGCACTGAAGCTTTCTTT; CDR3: CSVDGTGGTEAFF
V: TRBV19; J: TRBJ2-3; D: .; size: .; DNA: TGTGCCAGTAGCCTAGCGTCTAGCACAGATACGCAGTATTTT; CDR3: CASSLASSTDTQYF
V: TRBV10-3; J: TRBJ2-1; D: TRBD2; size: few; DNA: TGTGCCATCACATTGGGGACTAGCGGCTCCTACAATGAGCAGTTCTTC; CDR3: CAITLGTSGSYNEQFF
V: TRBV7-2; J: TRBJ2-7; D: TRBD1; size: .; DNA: TGTGCCAGCAGCTTAGGGGGACAGGGCCGCGAGCAGTACTTC; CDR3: CASSLGGQGREQYF
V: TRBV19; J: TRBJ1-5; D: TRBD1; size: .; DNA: TGTGCCAGTAGTGGGACAGGGAACCAGCCCCAGCATTTT; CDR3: CASSGTGNQPQHF
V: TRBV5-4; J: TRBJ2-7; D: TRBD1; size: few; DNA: TGTGCCAGCAGCTCACCAGGGGGCGGCTACGAGCAGTACTTC; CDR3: CASSSPGGGYEQYF
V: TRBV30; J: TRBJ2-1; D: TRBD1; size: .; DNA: TGTGCCTGGAGCCCGGGACAGGGGTCCGATGAGCAGTTCTTC; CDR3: CAWSPGQGSDEQFF
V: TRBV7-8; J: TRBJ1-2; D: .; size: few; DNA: TGTGCCAGCAGCCTCGACACTGGGAACTATGGCTACACCTTC; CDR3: CASSLDTGNYGYTF
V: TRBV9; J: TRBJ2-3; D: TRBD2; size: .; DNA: TGTGCCAGCAGCGTATTTCCCGGGACTAGCGGGGGGGCAATCACAGATACGCAGTATTTT; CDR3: CASSVFPGTSGGAITDTQYF
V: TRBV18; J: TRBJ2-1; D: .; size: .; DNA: TGTGCCAGCTCACCCCGTAGCGGTACGTCCTACAATGAGCAGTTCTTC; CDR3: CASSPRSGTSYNEQFF
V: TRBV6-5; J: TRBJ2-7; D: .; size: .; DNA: TGTGCCAGCTTGGACAACTACGAGCAGTACTTC; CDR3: CASLDNYEQYF
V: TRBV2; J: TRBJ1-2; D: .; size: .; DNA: TGTGCCAGCAGTGAATCGCGCGGAAGGAACTATGGCTACACCTTC; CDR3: CASSESRGRNYGYTF
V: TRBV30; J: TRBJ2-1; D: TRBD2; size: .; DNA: TGTGCCTGGAGTGCCCACGCGGGGGGTTTGAATGAGCAGTTCTTC; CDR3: CAWSAHAGGLNEQFF
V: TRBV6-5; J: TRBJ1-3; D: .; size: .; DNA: TGTGCCAGCAGTTACGCGCCGGGTATCTCTGGAAACACCATATATTTT; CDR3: CASSYAPGISGNTIYF
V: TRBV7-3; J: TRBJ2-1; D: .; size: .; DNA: TGTGCCAGCAGCTTAATAGGGAGCAATGAGCAGTTCTTC; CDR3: CASSLIGSNEQFF
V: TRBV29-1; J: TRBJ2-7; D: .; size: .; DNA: TGCAGCGTTGAAGGAGTCCGAGGAGCCGAGTACGAGCAGTACTTC; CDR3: CSVEGVRGAEYEQYF
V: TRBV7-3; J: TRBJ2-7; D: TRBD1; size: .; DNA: TGTGCCAGCAGCTTAGGGGGACAGGGCCTCTACGAGCAGTACTTC; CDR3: CASSLGGQGLYEQYF
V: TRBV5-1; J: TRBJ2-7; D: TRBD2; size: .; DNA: TGCGCCAGCAGCCCCACCGGGACTAGACTTTACGAGCAGTACTTC; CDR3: CASSPTGTRLYEQYF
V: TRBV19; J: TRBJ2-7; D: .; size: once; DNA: TGTGCCAGTTCGAGACAGTTTGACGAGCAGTACTTC; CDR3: CASSRQFDEQYF
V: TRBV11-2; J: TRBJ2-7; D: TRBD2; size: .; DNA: TGTGCCAGCAGCTTAGATCCCCCTAGCGGGGGCTCCTACGAGCAGTACTTC; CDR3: CASSLDPPSGGSYEQYF
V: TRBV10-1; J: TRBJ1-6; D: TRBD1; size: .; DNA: TGCGCCAGATCTACCCGGGACAGGGAATGGTGGAATTCACCCCTCCACTTT; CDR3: CARSTRDREWWNSPLHF
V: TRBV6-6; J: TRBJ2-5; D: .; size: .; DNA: TGTGCCAGCAGCCGCCGGATGGGCTCCCAAGAGACCCAGTACTTC; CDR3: CASSRRMGSQETQYF
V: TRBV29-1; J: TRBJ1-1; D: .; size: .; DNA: TGCAGCGTTGAAGGCCAGGCGAACACTGAAGCTTTCTTT; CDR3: CSVEGQANTEAFF
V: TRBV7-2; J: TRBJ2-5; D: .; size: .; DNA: TGTGCCAGCAGCTCCCGTATAGCATCCGAAGAGACCCAGTACTTC; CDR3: CASSSRIASEETQYF
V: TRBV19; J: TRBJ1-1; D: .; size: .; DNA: TGTGCCAGTAGTATGTCGGCGGCCTTGAACACTGAAGCTTTCTTT; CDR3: CASSMSAALNTEAFF
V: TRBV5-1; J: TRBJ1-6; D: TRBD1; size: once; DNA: TGCGCCAGCAGCTTGGCCCAGGGGGCAAGTAATTCACCCCTCCACTTT; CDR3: CASSLAQGASNSPLHF
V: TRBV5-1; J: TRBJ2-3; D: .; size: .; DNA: TGCGCCAGCAGCTTGGAGGACTACTTGGGCACAGATACGCAGTATTTT; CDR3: CASSLEDYLGTDTQYF
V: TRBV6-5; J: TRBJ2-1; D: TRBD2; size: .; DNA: TGTGCCAGCCAGCGGGGGGCCGGGTACAATGAGCAGTTCTTC; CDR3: CASQRGAGYNEQFF
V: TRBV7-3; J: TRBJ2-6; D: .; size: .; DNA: TGTGCCAGCAGACCAACAGGGACCTCTGGGGCCAACGTCCTGACTTTC; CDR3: CASRPTGTSGANVLTF
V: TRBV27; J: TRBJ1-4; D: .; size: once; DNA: TGTGCCAGCAGTTGGAGGGGCGTTGAAAAACTGTTTTTT; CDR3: CASSWRGVEKLFF
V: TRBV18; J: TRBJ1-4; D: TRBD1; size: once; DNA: TGTGCCAGCTCACCACGGACAGGGACTGAAAAACTGTTTTTT; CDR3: CASSPRTGTEKLFF
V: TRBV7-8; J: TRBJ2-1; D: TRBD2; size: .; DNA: TGTGCCAGCAGCTCGGTAGCGGGGGGGTATAAATCTTCCTACAATGAGCAGTTCTTC; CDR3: CASSSVAGGYKSSYNEQFF
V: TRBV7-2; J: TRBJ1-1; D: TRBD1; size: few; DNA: TGTGCCAGCACCAGGGGGGACACTGAAGCTTTCTTT; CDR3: CASTRGDTEAFF
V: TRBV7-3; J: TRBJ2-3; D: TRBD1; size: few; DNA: TGTGCCAGCAGCTTAAGCGGACAGGGGGGCACAGATACGCAGTATTTT; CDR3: CASSLSGQGGTDTQYF
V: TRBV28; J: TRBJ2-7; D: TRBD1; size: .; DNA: TGTGCCAGCAGCCCGGGACAGGCCTTCGAGCAGTACTTC; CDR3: CASSPGQAFEQYF
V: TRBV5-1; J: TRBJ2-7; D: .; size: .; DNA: TGCGCCAGCAGCTTGGAAGGGCAGGGGTCGGCCTACGAGCAGTACTTC; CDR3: CASSLEGQGSAYEQYF
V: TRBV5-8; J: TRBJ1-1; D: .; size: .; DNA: TGTGCCAGCAGCTTGGGGGGGCTGAACACTGAAGCTTTCTTT; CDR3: CASSLGGLNTEAFF
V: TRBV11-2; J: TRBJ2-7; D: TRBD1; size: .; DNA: TGTGCCAGCAGCCCCGGGACAGGGGGATACGAGCAGTACTTC; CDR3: CASSPGTGGYEQYF